This T cell receptor (beta chain) was observed in a study of T-cell memory formation after mild COVID-19. The study's findings and limits: Day 15 to 85 contracting clones showed balanced CD4/CD8; day 15 to 37 expanders favored CD4+.

This CDR3 is 14 amino acids long. Germline CDR1 and CDR2: LGHNA and YNFKEQ. V was clipped by 4 bases and J by 8 bases; unmatched bases: 10. TCRdb re-derived calls from the 5' RACE reads in MiXCR, one entry per CDR3 protein. The sample records approximately 500,000 distinct CDR3 sequences, roughly 25% being singletons. On this clonotype itself: Its matching antigen is unknown.

The sequence derives from an adult woman who had mild COVID-19 (a few samples of this study predate the infection). Cell type and time point are not known. The gene calls are TRBV4-2 and TRBJ1-2; TRBD1 matches at 7 bases. Source material: PBMCs or a T cell subset sorted from them (not recorded which). CDR3 nucleotide sequence: TGTGCCAGCAGCCCCCCGGGCAGGGGGGGAGGCTACACCTTC. Protein product: CASSPPGRGGGYTF.